This T cell receptor beta chain was recorded in a study of T cell responses to AZD1222 COVID-19 vaccine. General study points: Repertoire sampling was restricted to post-peak T cell response timepoints. Two AZD1222 administrations were followed by greater Spike-specific TCR breadth and depth.

The germline V gene has CDR1 MNHEY and CDR2 SVGAGI. The ends lost 5 bases at V and 8 bases at J; junction bases unmatched: 9. This CDR3 contains 15 residues. The table came from immunoSEQ multiplex PCR; TCRdb's copy has only in-frame clones and leaves some out. The table shows some 120,000 clones, with roughly 87% occurring only once. Regarding this clone: Its antigen is unidentified.

The sequence was obtained from an adult in good health. V gene TRBV6-5 combines with J gene TRBJ1-4, with 9 bases aligning to TRBD1. Sequencing used peripheral blood, obtained on day 0 of AZD1222 vaccination. The CDR3 DNA follows: TGTGCCAGCAGTCCGCGTGACAGGGGGGGAGAAAAACTGTTTTTT. Amino acid sequence: CASSPRDRGGEKLFF.